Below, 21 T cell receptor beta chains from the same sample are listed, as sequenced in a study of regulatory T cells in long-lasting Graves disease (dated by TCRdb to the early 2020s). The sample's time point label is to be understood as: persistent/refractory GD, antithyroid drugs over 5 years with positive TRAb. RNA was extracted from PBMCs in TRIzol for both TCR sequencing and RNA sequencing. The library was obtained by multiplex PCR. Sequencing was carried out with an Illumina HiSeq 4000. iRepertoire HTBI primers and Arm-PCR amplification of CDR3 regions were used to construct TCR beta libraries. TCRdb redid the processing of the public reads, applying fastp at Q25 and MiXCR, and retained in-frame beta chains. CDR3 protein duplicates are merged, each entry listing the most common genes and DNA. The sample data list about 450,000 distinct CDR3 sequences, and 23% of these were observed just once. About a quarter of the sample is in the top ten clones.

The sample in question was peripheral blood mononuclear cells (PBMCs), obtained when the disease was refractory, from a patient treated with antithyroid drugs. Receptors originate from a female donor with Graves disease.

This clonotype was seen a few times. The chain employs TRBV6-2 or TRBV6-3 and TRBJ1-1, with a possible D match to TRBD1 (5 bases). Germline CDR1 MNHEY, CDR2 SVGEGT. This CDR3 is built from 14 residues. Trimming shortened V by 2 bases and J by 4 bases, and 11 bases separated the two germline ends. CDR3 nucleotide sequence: TGTGCCAGCAGTTACGGTTGGCAGGGCACTGAAGCTTTCTTT. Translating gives CASSYGWQGTEAFF.

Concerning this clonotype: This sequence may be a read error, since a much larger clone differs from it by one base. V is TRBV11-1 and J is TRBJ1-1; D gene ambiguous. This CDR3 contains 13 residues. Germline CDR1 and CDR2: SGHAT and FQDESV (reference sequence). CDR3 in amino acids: CVSSHTVNTEAFF. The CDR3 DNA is TGTGTCAGCAGCCACACAGTGAACACTGAAGCTTTCTTT.

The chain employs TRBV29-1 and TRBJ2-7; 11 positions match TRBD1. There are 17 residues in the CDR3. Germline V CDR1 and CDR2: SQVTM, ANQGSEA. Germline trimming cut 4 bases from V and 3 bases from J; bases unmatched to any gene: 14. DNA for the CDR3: TGCAGCGTTGCATACTGGCTCCGGGACAGGGGGAGCTACGAGCAGTACTTC. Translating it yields CSVAYWLRDRGSYEQYF.

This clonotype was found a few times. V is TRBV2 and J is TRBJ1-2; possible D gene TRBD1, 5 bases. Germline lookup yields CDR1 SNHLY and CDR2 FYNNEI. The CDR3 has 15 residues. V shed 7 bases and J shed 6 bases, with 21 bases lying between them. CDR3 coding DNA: TGTGCCAGCACGAGGCGAGGGACGGCTAGGGATGGCTACACCTTC. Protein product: CASTRRGTARDGYTF.

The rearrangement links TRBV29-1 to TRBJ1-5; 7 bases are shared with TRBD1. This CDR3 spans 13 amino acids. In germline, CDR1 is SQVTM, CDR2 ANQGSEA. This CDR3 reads CRGPGQSNQPQHF. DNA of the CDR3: TGCAGGGGCCCGGGACAGAGCAATCAGCCCCAGCATTTT.

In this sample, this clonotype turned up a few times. CDR3: CASSDTGTGSPVLYGYTF. The CDR3 nucleotides are TGTGCCAGCAGCGACACCGGGACAGGGTCCCCCGTCCTATATGGCTACACCTTC. The rearrangement joins TRBV7-2 to TRBJ1-2, with 9 bases matching TRBD1. J lost 5 bases, V lost 5 bases, and 18 bases had no gene match. The germline V gene encodes CDR1 SGHTA and CDR2 FQGNSA. The CDR3 length is 18 residues.

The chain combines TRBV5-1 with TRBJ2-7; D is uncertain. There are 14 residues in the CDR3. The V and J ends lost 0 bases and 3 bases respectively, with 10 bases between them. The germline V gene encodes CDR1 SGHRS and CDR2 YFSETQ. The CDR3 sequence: CASSLVSQDYEQYF. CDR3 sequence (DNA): TGCGCCAGCAGCTTGGTTTCGCAAGACTACGAGCAGTACTTC.

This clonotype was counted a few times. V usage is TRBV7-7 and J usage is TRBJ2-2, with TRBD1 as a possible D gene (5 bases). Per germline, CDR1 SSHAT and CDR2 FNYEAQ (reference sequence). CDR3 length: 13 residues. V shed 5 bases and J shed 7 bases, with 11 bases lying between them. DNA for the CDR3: TGTGCCAGCAGCCCCAACACAGGCGGGGAGCTGTTTTTT. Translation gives CASSPNTGGELFF.

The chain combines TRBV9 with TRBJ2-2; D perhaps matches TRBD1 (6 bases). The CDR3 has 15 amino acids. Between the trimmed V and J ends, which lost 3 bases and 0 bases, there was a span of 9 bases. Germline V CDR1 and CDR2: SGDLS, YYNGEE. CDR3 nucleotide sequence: TGTGCCAGCAGCGGTACAGGGTCGAACACCGGGGAGCTGTTTTTT. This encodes CASSGTGSNTGELFF. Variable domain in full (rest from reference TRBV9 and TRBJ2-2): DSGVTQTPKHLITATGQRVTLRCSPRSGDLSVYWYQQSLDQGLQFLIQYYNGEERAKGNILERFSAQQFPDLHSELNLSSLELGDSALYFCASSGTGSNTGELFFGEGSRLTVL.

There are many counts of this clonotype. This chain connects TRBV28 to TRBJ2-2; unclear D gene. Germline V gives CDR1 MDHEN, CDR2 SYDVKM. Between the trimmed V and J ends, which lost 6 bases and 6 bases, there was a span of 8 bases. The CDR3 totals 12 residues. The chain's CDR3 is CASSPVAGELFF. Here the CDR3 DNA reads TGTGCCAGCAGCCCAGTTGCCGGGGAGCTGTTTTTT.

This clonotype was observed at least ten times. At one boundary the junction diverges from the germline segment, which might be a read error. This CDR3 reads CASSSGQTNYGYTF. The CDR3 nucleotides read TGTGCCAGCAGCTCGGGACAGACTAACTATGGCTACACCTTC. This chain uses TRBV5-1 with TRBJ1-2; 7 nucleotides line up with TRBD1. The germline gives CDR1 SGHRS, CDR2 YFSETQ. The CDR3 is made up of 14 amino acids. The variable domain in full, with the rest retrieved from reference TRBV5-1 and TRBJ1-2, is KAGVTQTPRYLIKTRGQQVTLSCSPISGHRSVSWYQQTPGQGLQFLFEYFSETQRNKGNFPGRFSGRQFSNSRSEMNVSTLELGDSALYLCASSSGQTNYGYTFGSGTRLTVV.

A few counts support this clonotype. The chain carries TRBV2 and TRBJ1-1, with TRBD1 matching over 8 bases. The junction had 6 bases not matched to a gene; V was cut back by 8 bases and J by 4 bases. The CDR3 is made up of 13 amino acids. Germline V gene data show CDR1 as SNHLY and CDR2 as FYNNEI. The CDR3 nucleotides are TGTGCCAGCGTGAACGACAGGGGCACTGAAGCTTTCTTT. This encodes CASVNDRGTEAFF.

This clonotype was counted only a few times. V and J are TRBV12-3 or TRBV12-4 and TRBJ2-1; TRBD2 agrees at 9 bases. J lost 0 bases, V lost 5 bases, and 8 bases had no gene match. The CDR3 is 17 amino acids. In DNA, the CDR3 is TGTGCCAGCAGTGATAGGACTAGCGTAAGCTCCTACAATGAGCAGTTCTTC. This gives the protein CASSDRTSVSSYNEQFF.

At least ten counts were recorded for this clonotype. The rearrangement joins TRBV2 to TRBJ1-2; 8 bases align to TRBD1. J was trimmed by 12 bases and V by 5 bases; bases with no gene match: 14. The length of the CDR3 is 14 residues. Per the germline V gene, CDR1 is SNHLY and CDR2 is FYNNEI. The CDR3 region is CASSSGTGRLVNTF. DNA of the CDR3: TGTGCCAGCAGTTCCGGGACAGGCAGACTTGTGAACACCTTC.

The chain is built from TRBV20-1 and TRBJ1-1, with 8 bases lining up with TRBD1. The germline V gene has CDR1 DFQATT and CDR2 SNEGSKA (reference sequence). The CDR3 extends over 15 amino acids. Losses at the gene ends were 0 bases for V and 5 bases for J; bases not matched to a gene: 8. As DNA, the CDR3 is TGCAGTGCTAGAGAGGCTGGACAGGGAGGGACTGAAGCTTTCTTT. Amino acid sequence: CSAREAGQGGTEAFF.

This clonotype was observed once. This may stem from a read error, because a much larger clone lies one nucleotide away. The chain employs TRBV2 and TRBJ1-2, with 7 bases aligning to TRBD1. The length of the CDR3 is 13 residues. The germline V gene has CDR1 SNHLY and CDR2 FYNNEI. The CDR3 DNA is TGTGCCACCATATCTGGCAGGGGGGTTGGCCACACCTTC. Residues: CATISGRGVGHTF.

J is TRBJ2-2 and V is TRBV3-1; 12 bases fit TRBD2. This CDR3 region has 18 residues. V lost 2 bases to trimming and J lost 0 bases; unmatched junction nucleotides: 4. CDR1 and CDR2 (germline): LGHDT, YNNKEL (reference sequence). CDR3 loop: CASSQSGLAGTNTGELFF. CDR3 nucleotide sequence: TGTGCCAGCAGCCAATCAGGACTAGCGGGAACGAACACCGGGGAGCTGTTTTTT.

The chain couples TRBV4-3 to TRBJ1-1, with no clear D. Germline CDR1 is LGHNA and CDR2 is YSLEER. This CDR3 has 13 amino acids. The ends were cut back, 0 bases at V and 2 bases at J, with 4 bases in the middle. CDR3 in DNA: TGCGCCAGCAGCCAAGATGAAAACACTGAAGCTTTCTTT. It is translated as CASSQDENTEAFF.

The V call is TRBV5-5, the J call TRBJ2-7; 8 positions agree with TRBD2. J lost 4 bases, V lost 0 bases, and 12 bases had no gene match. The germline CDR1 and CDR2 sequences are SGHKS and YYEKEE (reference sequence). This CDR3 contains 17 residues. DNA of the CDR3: TGTGCCAGCAGCTTGGGGGGAACTAGCGGAGGCTTTTACGAGCAGTACTTC. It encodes CASSLGGTSGGFYEQYF.

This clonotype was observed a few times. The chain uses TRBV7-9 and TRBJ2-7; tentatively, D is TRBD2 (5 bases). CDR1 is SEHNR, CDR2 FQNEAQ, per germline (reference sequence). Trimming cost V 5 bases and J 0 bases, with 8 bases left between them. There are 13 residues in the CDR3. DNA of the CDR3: TGTGCCAGCAGCCAGGACTCCTCCTACGAGCAGTACTTC. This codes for CASSQDSSYEQYF.

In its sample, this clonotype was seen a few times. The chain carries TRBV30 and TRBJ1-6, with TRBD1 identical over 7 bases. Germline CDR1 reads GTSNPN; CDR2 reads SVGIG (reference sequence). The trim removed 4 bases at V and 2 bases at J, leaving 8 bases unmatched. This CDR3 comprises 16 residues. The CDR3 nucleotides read TGTGCCTGGAAAGGAAGAGACAGGGCCTATAATTCACCCCTCCACTTT. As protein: CAWKGRDRAYNSPLHF.